This TCR beta chain was identified in a study of T-cell memory formation after mild COVID-19. Overall study: The two donors had largely donor-specific TCR clusters. Findings and limits, study-wide: The SARS-CoV-2 specificity of second-wave clones reaching peak at day 37 remained unverified. That cross-reactive memory joined was suggested by some responding clones appearing in pre-infection memory. The CD4+ clones that contracted clustered mainly within CM and EM, and the CD8+ clones concentrated in EMRA.

This clonotype was seen a handful of times. Its antigen remains unidentified. TCRdb redid the calling of the 5' RACE reads with MiXCR, one entry per CDR3 protein. The sample contains about 470,000 distinct CDR3 sequences, about 20% of which appear only once. The CDR3 sequence is 14 residues long. Germline values: CDR1 DFQATT, CDR2 SNEGSKA (reference sequence). V lost 3 bases to trimming and J lost 3 bases, with 14 bases between them. This TCR was recovered from an adult woman who had mild COVID-19 (a few samples of this study predate the infection). Cell type and time point are not known. The chain joins TRBV20-1 to TRBJ2-5; weak D call: TRBD1 (5 bases). Material: PBMCs or a T cell subset sorted from them (not recorded which). The CDR3 nucleotides read TGCAGTGCTAGCACTCCAACCAGGGAAGAGACCCAGTACTTC. Encoded protein: CSASTPTREETQYF.